A single sample gave rise to the 17 T cell receptor beta chains below, sequenced in a study of blood T cell repertoires in COVID-19. Only in-frame clones appear in the TCRdb table, and some are missing; sequencing was by immunoSEQ multiplex PCR. The data contain about 270,000 clones, 88% of them singletons. The specimen was PBMCs or T cells enriched from blood (not recorded which). The receptors shown here come from a woman aged 50 to 65 who had recovered from COVID-19.

This clone was observed a handful of times. This chain uses TRBV19 with TRBJ1-5; no clear D. The germline gives CDR1 LNHDA, CDR2 SQIVND (reference sequence). Trimming shortened V by 3 bases and J by 0 bases, and 9 bases separated the two germline ends. The CDR3 runs to 15 residues. The chain's CDR3 is CASSILLISNQPQHF. Here the CDR3 DNA reads TGTGCCAGTAGTATTCTCCTAATTAGCAATCAGCCCCAGCATTTT.

J is TRBJ2-2 and V is TRBV5-1; D is unclear. Germline V CDR1 and CDR2: SGHRS, YFSETQ. Trimming cost V 0 bases and J 4 bases, with 13 bases left between them. The CDR3 spans 16 residues. CDR3 coding DNA: TGCGCCAGCAGCTTGGTTGTGACTCAAGGCACCGGGGAGCTGTTTTTT. This translates into CASSLVVTQGTGELFF. Together with reference TRBV5-1 and TRBJ2-2, the CDR3 gives the full variable domain: KAGVTQTPRYLIKTRGQQVTLSCSPISGHRSVSWYQQTPGQGLQFLFEYFSETQRNKGNFPGRFSGRQFSNSRSEMNVSTLELGDSALYLCASSLVVTQGTGELFFGEGSRLTVL.

The J gene is TRBJ1-4, the V gene TRBV2, with 9 bases fitting TRBD1. Germline V gene data show CDR1 as SNHLY and CDR2 as FYNNEI. With V trimmed by 5 bases and J by 10 bases, 5 bases remained unmatched. CDR3 length: 13 amino acids. CDR3 loop: CASSSDRGTKLFF. CDR3 DNA sequence: TGTGCCAGCAGTTCTGACAGGGGGACAAAACTGTTTTTT.

This chain joins TRBV19 and TRBJ2-1; 8 bases are a match to TRBD2. CDR1 LNHDA and CDR2 SQIVND come from the germline V gene (reference sequence). Trimming cost V 3 bases and J 0 bases; bases outside gene matches: 4. The CDR3 has 16 amino acids. The CDR3 coding sequence is TGTGCCAGTAGTATGGGTAGCGGGACCTCCTACAATGAGCAGTTCTTC. It codes for CASSMGSGTSYNEQFF.

This chain uses TRBV7-6 with TRBJ2-7, with a tentative D call TRBD1 (5 bases). Germline CDR1 and CDR2: SGHVS and FNYEAQ. The length of the CDR3 is 15 residues. V was trimmed by 1 base and J by 5 bases, leaving 15 bases between them. The DNA for the CDR3 is TGTGCCAGCAGCTTAGAAGACAGAATAACGCACGAGCAGTACTTC. It translates to CASSLEDRITHEQYF.

CDR3 nucleotides: TGTGCCAGCAGTTTATGGGGGACAGGAGCCTTATTTGGGGGAAAACTGTTTTTT. Translation: CASSLWGTGALFGGKLFF. This sequence joins TRBV27 and TRBJ1-4, with 8 bases that match TRBD1. Per germline, CDR1 MNHEY and CDR2 SMNVEV (reference sequence). The CDR3 length is 18 residues. V shed 1 base, J shed 10 bases, and the junction held 17 bases outside the gene matches. The full variable domain, rest sourced from reference TRBV27 and TRBJ1-4, is EAQVTQNPRYLITVTGKKLTVTCSQNMNHEYMSWYRQDPGLGLRQIYYSMNVEVTDKGDVPEGYKVSRKEKRNFPLILESPSPNQTSLYFCASSLWGTGALFGGKLFFGSGTQLSVL.

The sample holds a few counts of this clone. Other nucleotide sequences in the sample specify the same CDR3. J is TRBJ1-2 and V is TRBV28; no firm D call. In germline, CDR1 is MDHEN, CDR2 SYDVKM. V was cut by 2 bases and J by 5 bases, with 6 bases left in between. This CDR3 contains 12 residues. Here the CDR3 DNA reads TGTGCCAGCAGTTTAGGAGGGTATGGCTACACCTTC. Amino acids: CASSLGGYGYTF.

This clone was detected a few times. The chain is built from TRBV30 and TRBJ2-5; D may be TRBD2 (6 bases). The ends were cut back, 3 bases at V and 5 bases at J, with 19 bases in the middle. The CDR3 runs 15 residues. Germline lookup yields CDR1 GTSNPN and CDR2 SVGIG (reference sequence). This CDR3 reads CAWSVKRVRSETQYF. CDR3 nucleotide sequence: TGTGCCTGGAGCGTTAAGCGGGTGCGATCGGAGACCCAGTACTTC.

The CDR3 nucleotides are TGTGCCAGCAGTTTACCAGGGTTACCCTACGAGCAGTACTTC. It translates to CASSLPGLPYEQYF. The chain has TRBV28 and TRBJ2-7; tentative D call: TRBD1 (5 bases). Germline lookup yields CDR1 MDHEN and CDR2 SYDVKM. Trimming removed 2 bases at V and 2 bases at J, with 10 bases between. CDR3 length: 14 amino acids.

The V call is TRBV28, the J call TRBJ2-7; D perhaps matches TRBD2 (8 bases). Trimming left V 5 bases short and J 1 base short, with 15 bases between. CDR3 length: 15 residues. The V gene's germline CDR1 is MDHEN and CDR2 SYDVKM. CDR3 region: CASSPQGTRSYEQYF. Here the CDR3 DNA reads TGTGCCAGCAGTCCACAGGGGACTAGGTCCTACGAGCAGTACTTC. Complete variable domain (other parts from reference TRBV28 and TRBJ2-7): DVKVTQSSRYLVKRTGEKVFLECVQDMDHENMFWYRQDPGLGLRLIYFSYDVKMKEKGDIPEGYSVSREKKERFSLILESASTNQTSMYLCASSPQGTRSYEQYFGPGTRLTVT.

The CDR3 DNA sequence: TGTGCCAGCAGCCACACAGGGGGAATCACTGAAGCTTTCTTT. Its protein product is CASSHTGGITEAFF. The chain couples TRBV4-2 to TRBJ1-1, with 8 nucleotides matching TRBD1. V gave up 3 bases and J gave up 4 bases; unmatched junction bases: 4. Germline V gene lookup returns CDR1 LGHNA and CDR2 YNFKEQ. The CDR3 contains 14 residues.

The rearrangement links TRBV7-2 to TRBJ2-1; D gene unclear. The germline gives CDR1 SGHTA, CDR2 FQGNSA. The CDR3 consists of 13 residues. V was clipped by 6 bases and J by 4 bases, with 10 bases between them. For the CDR3, the DNA is TGTGCCAGCAGTCGTACAGTTTACAATGAGCAGTTCTTC. Amino acid sequence: CASSRTVYNEQFF. Together with reference TRBV7-2 and TRBJ2-1, the CDR3 gives the full variable domain: GAGVSQSPSNKVTEKGKDVELRCDPISGHTALYWYRQSLGQGLEFLIYFQGNSAPDKSGLPSDRFSAERTGGSVSTLTIQRTQQEDSAVYLCASSRTVYNEQFFGPGTRLTVL.

The V gene is TRBV5-1, the J gene TRBJ1-2; 9 nucleotides agree with TRBD1. J lost 7 bases, V lost 1 base, and 5 bases had no gene match. CDR1 is SGHRS and CDR2 is YFSETQ in the germline V gene. The CDR3 runs to 14 residues. The CDR3 DNA reads TGCGCCAGCAGCTTGTCCGGGACAGGGCTTGGCTACACCTTC. It translates to CASSLSGTGLGYTF.

The rearrangement uses TRBV7-3 and TRBJ1-1; D might be TRBD1 (5 bases). The V end lost 2 bases, the J end lost 0 bases, and 13 bases lay between the germline ends. The CDR3 has 16 residues. In germline, CDR1 is SGHTA, CDR2 FQGTGA. The CDR3 is CASSLFGPTVNTEAFF. The CDR3 DNA reads as TGTGCCAGCAGCTTATTTGGTCCGACAGTGAACACTGAAGCTTTCTTT.

The V and J genes are TRBV29-1 and TRBJ2-3, with TRBD2 identical over 9 bases. The CDR3 covers 11 residues. Trimming removed 2 bases from V and 15 bases from J; junction bases left unmatched: 6. Germline V lookup: CDR1 SQVTM, CDR2 ANQGSEA. CDR3 DNA sequence: TGCAGCGTTGAACTAGCGGGAAGCTGCTATTTT. Translation gives CSVELAGSCYF.

The chain couples TRBV5-4 to TRBJ1-2; 7 nucleotides align to TRBD1. Germline CDR1 and CDR2: SGHNT and YYREEE (reference sequence). Trimming at V came to 3 bases and at J to 0 bases, leaving 2 bases not matched to a gene. This CDR3 region has 14 residues. The CDR3: CASSSGTANYGYTF. CDR3 bases: TGTGCCAGCAGCTCGGGGACAGCTAACTATGGCTACACCTTC.

This sequence joins TRBV7-2 and TRBJ1-2, with 8 nucleotides matching TRBD1. The ends lost 1 base at V and 4 bases at J; junction bases unmatched: 8. Germline V gene data show CDR1 as SGHTA and CDR2 as FQGNSA. The length of the CDR3 is 16 residues. CDR3 region: CASSLEHQGAIYGYTF. The CDR3 bases are TGTGCCAGCAGCTTAGAACACCAGGGGGCAATCTATGGCTACACCTTC.